This T cell receptor (beta chain) was recorded in a study of post-analysis software for immune sequencing data. Study as a whole: Secondary progressive, relapsing-remitting and progressive-relapsing multiple sclerosis were among the included disease courses.

Regarding the study as a whole: About five TRBV segments appeared more often in patients than in controls, and TRBV5-6, TRBV5-1 and TRBV20-1 were among these. With F measure, samples from one preparation batch clustered together strongly. In multiple sclerosis, normalized Chao1 diversity was significantly below that of controls.

About this clonotype: Its target is not known.

Presence of unique molecular identifiers characterized the TCR beta cDNA libraries. Roughly 500,000 cDNA molecules were obtained per 1 to 10 million input T cells. TCRdb reprocessed the PCR reads with MiXCR, giving one entry per CDR3 protein. The table includes approximately 770,000 distinct CDR3 sequences, roughly 50% detected once. The CDR3 sequence is 16 residues long. Germline V gives CDR1 KGHDR, CDR2 SFDVKD. Between the trimmed V and J ends, which lost 4 bases and 8 bases, there was a span of 20 bases. This clonotype was obtained from a girl between 5 and 17 years old with multiple sclerosis. The sample taken for sequencing was blood. The chain has TRBV24-1 and TRBJ2-1; perhaps D is TRBD1 or TRBD2 (5 bases each). CDR3: CATSDSFDDRGDEQFF. In DNA form, the CDR3 reads TGTGCCACCAGTGACTCGTTTGACGATAGAGGGGATGAGCAGTTCTTC.